A selection of T cell receptor beta chains follows, all from one sample in a study of blood T cell repertoires in COVID-19. Sequencing was performed with immunoSEQ multiplex PCR; in TCRdb, only in-frame clones are kept and a portion is missing. The table includes 140,000 to 150,000 clones, 75% to 90% detected once. The specimen was peripheral blood. Source of these receptors: a human donor in a cohort sampled during active COVID-19. The CDR3 runs from the conserved cysteine through the conserved F or W. D genes are given only for firm matches. Clone size, where shown, is once, few, many, or a class for clones that have expanded.

abundance: -; v_gene: TRBV6-5; d_gene: TRBD2; j_gene: TRBJ2-2; CDR3nt: TGTGCCAGCAGTTACTCAGCGGGAGGAAAACACGGGGAGCTGTTTTTT; CDR3aa: CASSYSAGGKHGELFF
abundance: -; v_gene: TRBV19; d_gene: TRBD1; j_gene: TRBJ1-1; CDR3nt: TGTGCCAGTAGCATGGGGTGGGGACAGATGAACACTGAAGCTTTCTTT; CDR3aa: CASSMGWGQMNTEAFF
abundance: -; v_gene: TRBV5-1; d_gene: TRBD1; j_gene: TRBJ1-4; CDR3nt: TGCGCCAGCAGCCTACGAACGACAGGGTCTGAAAAACTGTTTTTT; CDR3aa: CASSLRTTGSEKLFF
abundance: -; v_gene: TRBV29-1; d_gene: -; j_gene: TRBJ2-7; CDR3nt: TGCAGTTTTCCTCTAGATCTGGGCGAGCAGTACTTC; CDR3aa: CSFPLDLGEQYF
abundance: -; v_gene: TRBV29-1; d_gene: -; j_gene: TRBJ1-2; CDR3nt: TGCAGCGTCACAACGTCCGGGAGGCAAGGAATAGGCTACACCTTC; CDR3aa: CSVTTSGRQGIGYTF
abundance: -; v_gene: TRBV6-5; d_gene: TRBD1; j_gene: TRBJ1-1; CDR3nt: TGTGCCGTTCTAGGACAGGTGAACACTGAAGCTTTCTTT; CDR3aa: CAVLGQVNTEAFF
abundance: -; v_gene: TRBV27; d_gene: TRBD1; j_gene: TRBJ2-3; CDR3nt: TGTGCCAGCAGGGGACAGGGTACAGATACGCAGTATTTT; CDR3aa: CASRGQGTDTQYF
abundance: -; v_gene: TRBV25-1; d_gene: TRBD2; j_gene: TRBJ2-5; CDR3nt: TGTGCCAGCAGTGCTTGGGGGGGTGATGAGACCCAGTACTTC; CDR3aa: CASSAWGGDETQYF
abundance: once; v_gene: TRBV6-2/TRBV6-3; d_gene: TRBD1; j_gene: TRBJ1-5; CDR3nt: TGTGCCAGCAGTTACCCTTCCCCAGGGGGGTCGCAGCCCCAGCACTTT; CDR3aa: CASSYPSPGGSQPQHF
abundance: -; v_gene: TRBV7-8; d_gene: TRBD2; j_gene: TRBJ2-5; CDR3nt: TGTGCCAGCAGCCGAGCGGGAGGGGGTTCAGAGACCCAGTACTTC; CDR3aa: CASSRAGGGSETQYF
abundance: -; v_gene: TRBV11-2; d_gene: TRBD2; j_gene: TRBJ2-3; CDR3nt: TGTGCCAGCAGCCGAGCGGGACCGACAGATACGCAGTATTTT; CDR3aa: CASSRAGPTDTQYF
abundance: -; v_gene: TRBV18; d_gene: TRBD1; j_gene: TRBJ2-1; CDR3nt: TGTGCCAGCTCACCACGACAGGGGACGAATGAGCAGTTCTTC; CDR3aa: CASSPRQGTNEQFF
abundance: -; v_gene: TRBV2; d_gene: -; j_gene: TRBJ1-2; CDR3nt: TGTGCCAGCAGGGCCGATACAGTTACCTATGGCTACACCTTC; CDR3aa: CASRADTVTYGYTF
abundance: -; v_gene: TRBV5-1; d_gene: -; j_gene: TRBJ1-6; CDR3nt: TGCGCCAGCAGCTTGGACGGACTAAATTCACCCCTCCACTTT; CDR3aa: CASSLDGLNSPLHF
abundance: -; v_gene: TRBV30; d_gene: -; j_gene: TRBJ1-1; CDR3nt: TGTGCCTGGAGTGTAGGTCAGGGGTTCACTGAAGCTTTCTTT; CDR3aa: CAWSVGQGFTEAFF
abundance: -; v_gene: TRBV4-1; d_gene: -; j_gene: TRBJ1-2; CDR3nt: TGCGCCAGCAGCCCATTTCAGGGGTTTAATGGCTACACCTTC; CDR3aa: CASSPFQGFNGYTF
abundance: few; v_gene: TRBV24-1; d_gene: -; j_gene: TRBJ1-1; CDR3nt: TGTGCCACCAGTGATTTCTCCAGGAAAGCTTTCTTT; CDR3aa: CATSDFSRKAFF
abundance: -; v_gene: TRBV28; d_gene: TRBD1; j_gene: TRBJ1-3; CDR3nt: TGTGCCAGCAGTCAGGGGGTCCCAAACACCATATATTTT; CDR3aa: CASSQGVPNTIYF
abundance: -; v_gene: TRBV29-1; d_gene: -; j_gene: TRBJ2-2; CDR3nt: TGCAGCGTAACCGGGACACCGAACACCGGGGAGCTGTTTTTT; CDR3aa: CSVTGTPNTGELFF
abundance: -; v_gene: TRBV29-1; d_gene: -; j_gene: TRBJ1-1; CDR3nt: TGCAGCGTTCATGGGGGGGGAACTGAAGCTTTCTTT; CDR3aa: CSVHGGGTEAFF
abundance: -; v_gene: TRBV3-1/TRBV3-2; d_gene: -; j_gene: TRBJ1-2; CDR3nt: TGTGCCAGCAGTAGGGGTCAAGGCTACACCTTC; CDR3aa: CASSRGQGYTF
abundance: -; v_gene: TRBV15; d_gene: TRBD1; j_gene: TRBJ1-2; CDR3nt: TGTGCCACCAGCAGGAGCAGGGGGCTTAACTATGGCTACACCTTC; CDR3aa: CATSRSRGLNYGYTF
abundance: once; v_gene: TRBV24-1; d_gene: -; j_gene: TRBJ1-1; CDR3nt: TGTGCCACCAGTGATTTGAGTGCCTGGAGGGAAGCTTTCTTT; CDR3aa: CATSDLSAWREAFF
abundance: -; v_gene: TRBV24-1; d_gene: TRBD2; j_gene: TRBJ2-5; CDR3nt: TGTGCCACCAGTGACCCGGGCGGGAGTGGAGAGACCCAGTACTTC; CDR3aa: CATSDPGGSGETQYF
abundance: -; v_gene: TRBV5-1; d_gene: TRBD2; j_gene: TRBJ2-4; CDR3nt: TGCGCCAGCAGCTTGGCCGAAAGCGGGGGGGCAAACATTCAGTACTTC; CDR3aa: CASSLAESGGANIQYF
abundance: -; v_gene: TRBV5-1; d_gene: TRBD2; j_gene: TRBJ2-1; CDR3nt: TGCGCCAGCAGCTTGATCTCTGCGGGAGCTGAACAGTTCTTC; CDR3aa: CASSLISAGAEQFF
abundance: once; v_gene: TRBV7-9; d_gene: -; j_gene: TRBJ1-1; CDR3nt: TGTGCCAGCAGCTTACAGGCGAACACTGAAGCTTTCTTT; CDR3aa: CASSLQANTEAFF
abundance: -; v_gene: TRBV18; d_gene: -; j_gene: TRBJ1-3; CDR3nt: TGTGCCAGCTCACCACCAAGCGGATCTGGAAACACCATATATTTT; CDR3aa: CASSPPSGSGNTIYF
abundance: once; v_gene: TRBV7-2; d_gene: -; j_gene: TRBJ1-4; CDR3nt: TGTGCCAGCAGCTTACTAGGCCCTAATGAAAAACTGTTTTTT; CDR3aa: CASSLLGPNEKLFF
abundance: -; v_gene: TRBV29-1; d_gene: -; j_gene: TRBJ2-4; CDR3nt: TGCAGCGTCGCCCCGGTTGCCGCCAAAAACATTCAGTACTTC; CDR3aa: CSVAPVAAKNIQYF
abundance: -; v_gene: TRBV11-3; d_gene: TRBD1; j_gene: TRBJ1-6; CDR3nt: TGTGCCAGCAGCGCCCAGACAGGGGCTAATTCACCCCTCCACTTT; CDR3aa: CASSAQTGANSPLHF
abundance: once; v_gene: TRBV3-1/TRBV3-2; d_gene: -; j_gene: TRBJ1-5; CDR3nt: TGTGCCAGCAGCCAAGGGGGCCGAAATCAGCCCCAGCATTTT; CDR3aa: CASSQGGRNQPQHF
abundance: many; v_gene: TRBV11-3; d_gene: TRBD1; j_gene: TRBJ2-3; CDR3nt: TGTGCCAGCACCTCGGGACAGTTTGGCCCAGACGTAACAGATACGCAGTATTTT; CDR3aa: CASTSGQFGPDVTDTQYF
abundance: -; v_gene: TRBV7-3; d_gene: -; j_gene: TRBJ2-1; CDR3nt: TGTGCCAGCAGCTTAATCGGGGACTCCCTGAATGAGCAGTTCTTC; CDR3aa: CASSLIGDSLNEQFF
abundance: -; v_gene: TRBV19; d_gene: -; j_gene: TRBJ1-1; CDR3nt: TGTGCCAGTAGTATAGGGGGCAGTCTGAACACTGAAGCTTTCTTT; CDR3aa: CASSIGGSLNTEAFF
abundance: -; v_gene: TRBV11-2; d_gene: -; j_gene: TRBJ2-6; CDR3nt: TGTGCCAGCAACCGCGCGGGGGCCAACGTCCTGACTTTC; CDR3aa: CASNRAGANVLTF
abundance: -; v_gene: TRBV5-1; d_gene: TRBD1; j_gene: TRBJ1-2; CDR3nt: TGCGCCAGCAGCCTAGGGGGACAGGTCACTCCGTATGGCTACACCTTC; CDR3aa: CASSLGGQVTPYGYTF
abundance: -; v_gene: TRBV5-1; d_gene: -; j_gene: TRBJ1-4; CDR3nt: TGCGCCAGCAGCTTTGGGGGGGCTGCAACTAATGAAAAACTGTTTTTT; CDR3aa: CASSFGGAATNEKLFF
abundance: -; v_gene: TRBV11-2; d_gene: TRBD2; j_gene: TRBJ2-1; CDR3nt: TGTGCCAGCAGCTTTAGCGGGGGAAGCTCCTACAATGAGCAGTTCTTC; CDR3aa: CASSFSGGSSYNEQFF
abundance: once; v_gene: TRBV5-6; d_gene: TRBD1; j_gene: TRBJ1-2; CDR3nt: TGTGCCAGCAGCTTAACCGGGACAGGAACCTATGGCTACACCTTC; CDR3aa: CASSLTGTGTYGYTF
abundance: few; v_gene: TRBV4-1; d_gene: -; j_gene: TRBJ1-2; CDR3nt: TGCGCCAGCAGCCAAGGAGGGGAGGCCTATGGCTACACCTTC; CDR3aa: CASSQGGEAYGYTF
abundance: -; v_gene: TRBV5-1; d_gene: -; j_gene: TRBJ2-2; CDR3nt: TGCGCCAGCAGCTTGGCCAGGGGCACCGGGGAGCTGTTTTTT; CDR3aa: CASSLARGTGELFF
abundance: -; v_gene: TRBV27; d_gene: TRBD1; j_gene: TRBJ1-1; CDR3nt: TGTGCCAGCACTCCCTGGGCAGGGGGCTCTGAAGCTTTCTTT; CDR3aa: CASTPWAGGSEAFF
abundance: -; v_gene: TRBV30; d_gene: -; j_gene: TRBJ1-1; CDR3nt: TGTGCCTGGGCTAATATGGACTTCACTGAAGCTTTCTTT; CDR3aa: CAWANMDFTEAFF
abundance: many; v_gene: TRBV11-3; d_gene: -; j_gene: TRBJ1-3; CDR3nt: TGTGCCAGCAGCGATTTCGGAGGGCGGAACACCATATATTTT; CDR3aa: CASSDFGGRNTIYF
abundance: -; v_gene: TRBV6-6; d_gene: -; j_gene: TRBJ1-5; CDR3nt: TGTGCCAGCAGTTACTCGAGGCGTGGGAATCAGCCCCAGCATTTT; CDR3aa: CASSYSRRGNQPQHF
abundance: once; v_gene: TRBV5-1; d_gene: -; j_gene: TRBJ2-2; CDR3nt: TGCGCCAGCAGCTTGGTCTCAGGGAACACCGGGGAGCTGTTTTTT; CDR3aa: CASSLVSGNTGELFF
abundance: -; v_gene: TRBV5-4; d_gene: -; j_gene: TRBJ2-7; CDR3nt: TGTGCCAGCAGCGGACCCGGGATTTACGAGCAGTACTTC; CDR3aa: CASSGPGIYEQYF
abundance: -; v_gene: TRBV7-2; d_gene: TRBD2; j_gene: TRBJ2-1; CDR3nt: TGTGCCAGCAGCTACTCCGGGACTAGCCATGAGCAGTTCTTC; CDR3aa: CASSYSGTSHEQFF
abundance: -; v_gene: TRBV11-3; d_gene: -; j_gene: TRBJ2-5; CDR3nt: TGTGCCAGCAGCTTAACGTTCGGGGTCCCGTACTTC; CDR3aa: CASSLTFGVPYF
abundance: -; v_gene: TRBV4-3; d_gene: -; j_gene: TRBJ1-3; CDR3nt: TGCGCCAGCAGCCATAGAGTAGGGGTCAACACCATATATTTT; CDR3aa: CASSHRVGVNTIYF
abundance: -; v_gene: TRBV6-6; d_gene: -; j_gene: TRBJ1-2; CDR3nt: TGTGCCAGCAGGGAAAGAACCTCAGGGTCCTATGGCTACACCTTC; CDR3aa: CASRERTSGSYGYTF